Sequencing of this T cell receptor (beta chain) was carried out in a study of cytomegalovirus exposure and HLA in healthy donors. This clone was observed a handful of times. Its specificity is unknown. PCR involved 60 Vbeta and 13 Jbeta primers. Assay: immunoSEQ multiplex PCR; the TCRdb copy retains only in-frame clones and omits some. The sample yields more than 150,000 clones, 84% seen once. Study observations and caveats: The authors enumerated roughly 160 TCR beta chains as linked to cytomegalovirus. An analysis was carried out later, and it reportedly showed fewer N-insertions in an Asian-associated ancestry cluster than the approximately 700-donor mean.

Germline trimming cut 6 bases from V and 7 bases from J; bases unmatched to any gene: 12. Germline V gene data show CDR1 as MNHEY and CDR2 as SVGAGI. The CDR3 sequence is 15 residues long. The source of this sequence is a girl under 10 years old in good health and CMV-seropositive. The chain couples TRBV6-5 to TRBJ1-1, with 9 bases fitting TRBD1. Sequenced sample: PBMCs. The CDR3 here is CASRSSPDRGSEAFF. The CDR3 DNA follows: TGTGCCAGCAGATCCTCTCCGGACAGGGGAAGTGAAGCTTTCTTT.